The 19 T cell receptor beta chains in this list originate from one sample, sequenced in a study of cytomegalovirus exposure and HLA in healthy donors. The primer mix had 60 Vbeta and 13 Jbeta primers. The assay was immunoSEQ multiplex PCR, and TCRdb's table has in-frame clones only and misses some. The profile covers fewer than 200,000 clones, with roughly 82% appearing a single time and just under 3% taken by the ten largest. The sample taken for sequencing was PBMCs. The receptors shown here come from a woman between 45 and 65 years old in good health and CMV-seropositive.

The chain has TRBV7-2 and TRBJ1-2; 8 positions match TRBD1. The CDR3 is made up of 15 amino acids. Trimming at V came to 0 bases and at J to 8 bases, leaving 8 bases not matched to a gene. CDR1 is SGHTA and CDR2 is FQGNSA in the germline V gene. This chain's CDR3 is CASSLALRTGKGYTF. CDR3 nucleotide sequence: TGTGCCAGCAGCTTAGCGCTGCGGACAGGGAAAGGCTACACCTTC.

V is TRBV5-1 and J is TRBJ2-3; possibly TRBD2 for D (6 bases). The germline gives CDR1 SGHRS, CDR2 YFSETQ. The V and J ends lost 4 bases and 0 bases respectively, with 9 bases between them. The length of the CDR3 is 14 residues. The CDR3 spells CASSGGVSTDTQYF. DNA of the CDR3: TGCGCCAGCAGCGGAGGGGTAAGCACAGATACGCAGTATTTT.

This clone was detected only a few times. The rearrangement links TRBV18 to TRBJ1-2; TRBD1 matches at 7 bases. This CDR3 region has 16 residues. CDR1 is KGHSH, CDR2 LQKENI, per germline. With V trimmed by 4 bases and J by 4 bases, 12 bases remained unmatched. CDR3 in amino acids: CASSLGQAPLGYGYTF. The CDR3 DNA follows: TGTGCCAGCTCACTAGGACAGGCCCCATTGGGCTATGGCTACACCTTC.

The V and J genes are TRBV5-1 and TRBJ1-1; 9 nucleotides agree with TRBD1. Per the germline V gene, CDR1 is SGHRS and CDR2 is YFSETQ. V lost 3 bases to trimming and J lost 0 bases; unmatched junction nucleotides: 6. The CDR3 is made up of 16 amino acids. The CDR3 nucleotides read TGCGCCAGCAGCTCGGGACAGGGAACCATGAACACTGAAGCTTTCTTT. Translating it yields CASSSGQGTMNTEAFF.

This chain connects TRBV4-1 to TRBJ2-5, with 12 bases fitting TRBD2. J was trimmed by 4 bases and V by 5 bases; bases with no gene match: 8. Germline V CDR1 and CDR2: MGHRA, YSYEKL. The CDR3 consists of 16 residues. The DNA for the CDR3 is TGCGCCAGCAGCGTTACTAGCGGGGGGTTGGGAGAGACCCAGTACTTC. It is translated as CASSVTSGGLGETQYF.

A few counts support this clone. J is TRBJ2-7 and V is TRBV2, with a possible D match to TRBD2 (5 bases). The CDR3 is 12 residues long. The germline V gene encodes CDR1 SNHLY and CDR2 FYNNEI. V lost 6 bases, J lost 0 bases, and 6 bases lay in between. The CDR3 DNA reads TGTGCCAGCAGGAGGGACTCCTACGAGCAGTACTTC. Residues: CASRRDSYEQYF.

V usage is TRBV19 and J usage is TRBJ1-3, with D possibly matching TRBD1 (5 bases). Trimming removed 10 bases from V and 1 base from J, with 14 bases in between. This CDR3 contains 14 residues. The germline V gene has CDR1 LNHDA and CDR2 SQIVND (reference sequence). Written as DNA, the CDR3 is TGTGCCACTACCCTGGGGGGTTCTGGAAACACCATATATTTT. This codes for CATTLGGSGNTIYF.

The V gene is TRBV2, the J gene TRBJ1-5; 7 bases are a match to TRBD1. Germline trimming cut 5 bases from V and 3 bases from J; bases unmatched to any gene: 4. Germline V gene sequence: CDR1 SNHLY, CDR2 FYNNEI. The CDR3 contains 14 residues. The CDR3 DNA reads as TGTGCCAGCAGTATGGGACAGTTCAATCAGCCCCAGCATTTT. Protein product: CASSMGQFNQPQHF.

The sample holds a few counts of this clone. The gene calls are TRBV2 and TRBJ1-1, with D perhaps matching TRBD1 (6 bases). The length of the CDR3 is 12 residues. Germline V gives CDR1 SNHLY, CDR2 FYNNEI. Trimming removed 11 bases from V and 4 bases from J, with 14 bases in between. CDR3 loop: CAGDRFFTEAFF. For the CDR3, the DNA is TGTGCCGGTGACAGGTTTTTCACTGAAGCTTTCTTT.

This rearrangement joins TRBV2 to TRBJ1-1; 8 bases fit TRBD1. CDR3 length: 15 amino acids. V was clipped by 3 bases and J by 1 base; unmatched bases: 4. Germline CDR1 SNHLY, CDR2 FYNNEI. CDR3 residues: CASSEDRAENTEAFF. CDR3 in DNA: TGTGCCAGCAGTGAGGACAGGGCGGAGAACACTGAAGCTTTCTTT. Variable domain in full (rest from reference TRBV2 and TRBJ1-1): EPEVTQTPSHQVTQMGQEVILRCVPISNHLYFYWYRQILGQKVEFLVSFYNNEISEKSEIFDDQFSVERPDGSNFTLKIRSTKLEDSAMYFCASSEDRAENTEAFFGQGTRLTVV.

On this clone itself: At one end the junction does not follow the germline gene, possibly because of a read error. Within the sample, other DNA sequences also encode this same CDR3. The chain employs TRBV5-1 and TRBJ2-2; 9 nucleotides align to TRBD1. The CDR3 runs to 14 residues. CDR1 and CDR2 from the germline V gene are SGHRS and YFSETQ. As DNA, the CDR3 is TGCGCCAGCAGTTTGGAACAGGGGGCGGGGGAGCTGTTTTTT. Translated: CASSLEQGAGELFF.

CDR3 DNA sequence: TGTGCCAGCTCACCAATGGACAGGGGTAATGAAAAACTGTTTTTT. Translation gives CASSPMDRGNEKLFF. J is TRBJ1-4 and V is TRBV18; 9 nucleotides align to TRBD1. Per germline, CDR1 KGHSH and CDR2 LQKENI. The CDR3 is 15 amino acids. Germline trimming cut 2 bases from V and 4 bases from J; bases unmatched to any gene: 2.

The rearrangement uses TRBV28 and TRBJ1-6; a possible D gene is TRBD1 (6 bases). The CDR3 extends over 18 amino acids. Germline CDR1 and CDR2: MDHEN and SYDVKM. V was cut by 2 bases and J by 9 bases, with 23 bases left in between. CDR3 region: CASSLGLGGYGLRSPLHF. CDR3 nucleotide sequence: TGTGCCAGCAGTTTAGGATTAGGGGGTTATGGGCTCCGTTCACCCCTCCACTTT. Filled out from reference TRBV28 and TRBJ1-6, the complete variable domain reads DVKVTQSSRYLVKRTGEKVFLECVQDMDHENMFWYRQDPGLGLRLIYFSYDVKMKEKGDIPEGYSVSREKKERFSLILESASTNQTSMYLCASSLGLGGYGLRSPLHFGNGTRLTVT.

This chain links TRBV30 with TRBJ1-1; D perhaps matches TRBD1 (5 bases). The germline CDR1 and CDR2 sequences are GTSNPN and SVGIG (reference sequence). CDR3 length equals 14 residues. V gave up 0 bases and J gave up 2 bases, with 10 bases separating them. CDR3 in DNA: TGTGCCTGGAGTGTAAATAGGGGAAACACTGAAGCTTTCTTT. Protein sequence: CAWSVNRGNTEAFF.

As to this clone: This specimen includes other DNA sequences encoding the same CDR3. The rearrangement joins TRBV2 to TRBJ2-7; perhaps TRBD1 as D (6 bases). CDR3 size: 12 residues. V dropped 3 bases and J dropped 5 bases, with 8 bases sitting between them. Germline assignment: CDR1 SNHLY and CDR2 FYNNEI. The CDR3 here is CASSDEGDEQYF. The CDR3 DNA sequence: TGTGCCAGCAGTGATGAGGGGGACGAGCAGTACTTC.

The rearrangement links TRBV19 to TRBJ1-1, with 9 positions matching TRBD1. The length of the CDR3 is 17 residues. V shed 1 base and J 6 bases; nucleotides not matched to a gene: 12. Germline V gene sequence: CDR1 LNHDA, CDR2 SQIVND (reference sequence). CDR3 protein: CASSIGGTGPLISEAFF. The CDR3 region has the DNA TGTGCCAGTAGTATAGGCGGGACAGGGCCCTTAATTTCTGAAGCTTTCTTT.

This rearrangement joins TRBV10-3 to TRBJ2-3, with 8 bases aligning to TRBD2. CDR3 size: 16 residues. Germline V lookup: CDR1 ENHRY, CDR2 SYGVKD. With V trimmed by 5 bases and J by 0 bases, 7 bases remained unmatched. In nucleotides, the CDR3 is TGTGCCATCAGTACCCGGGCTAGCGGGAGCACAGATACGCAGTATTTT. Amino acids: CAISTRASGSTDTQYF.

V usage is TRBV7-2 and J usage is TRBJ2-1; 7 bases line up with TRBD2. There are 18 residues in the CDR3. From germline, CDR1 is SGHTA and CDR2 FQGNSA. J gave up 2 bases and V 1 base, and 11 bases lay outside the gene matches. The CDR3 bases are TGTGCCAGCAGCTTAGGGGGGGGACTTCTTAACCCCTACAATGAGCAGTTCTTC. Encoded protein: CASSLGGGLLNPYNEQFF.

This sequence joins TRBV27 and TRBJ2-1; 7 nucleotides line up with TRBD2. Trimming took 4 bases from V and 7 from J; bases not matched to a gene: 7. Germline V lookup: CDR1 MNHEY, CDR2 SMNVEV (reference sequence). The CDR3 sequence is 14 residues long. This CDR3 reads CASSSYSGGNEQFF. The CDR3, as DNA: TGTGCCAGCAGTTCATACTCCGGGGGGAATGAGCAGTTCTTC.